A single sample gave rise to the 9 T cell receptor beta chains below, sequenced in a study of control samples from healthy donors and cancer patients. This table comes from immunoSEQ multiplex PCR, and its TCRdb copy is limited to in-frame clones, with some not included. The sample carries more than 110,000 clones, approximately 90% recorded once. The sample was blood. All receptors come from a woman between 25 and 40 years old in good health.

This sequence joins TRBV4-2 and TRBJ1-1; 7 positions agree with TRBD1. Germline CDR1 reads LGHNA; CDR2 reads YNFKEQ. The J segment lost 5 bases and the V segment lost 4 bases, leaving 1 base of the junction unmatched. The length of the CDR3 is 12 residues. The CDR3 is CASSPQGTEAFF. In DNA, the CDR3 is TGTGCCAGCAGCCCACAGGGGACTGAAGCTTTCTTT.

This chain joins TRBV11-2 and TRBJ2-1; D gene ambiguous. CDR3 length: 13 residues. The V gene lost 0 bases and the J gene lost 13 bases, with 13 bases spanning the gap. Germline CDR1 reads SGHAT; CDR2 reads FQNNGV. The CDR3 DNA follows: TGTGCCAGCAGCTTAGATGGGTCGGTCTACCAGTTCTTC. Translating it yields CASSLDGSVYQFF.

J is TRBJ1-4 and V is TRBV7-2; tentatively, D is TRBD1 (6 bases). Germline CDR1 is SGHTA and CDR2 is FQGNSA. V lost 5 bases and J lost 5, with 18 bases in between. The CDR3 spans 16 residues. As DNA, the CDR3 is TGTGCCAGCAGCCCCCGCGGGGGCTTAGGGAATGAAAAACTGTTTTTT. The encoded protein is CASSPRGGLGNEKLFF.

The chain couples TRBV28 to TRBJ1-1, with D unclear. Germline V gene data show CDR1 as MDHEN and CDR2 as SYDVKM. This CDR3 is built from 13 residues. The ends were cut back, 7 bases at V and 4 bases at J, with 13 bases in the middle. This chain's CDR3 is CASIRGEGTEAFF. As DNA, the CDR3 is TGTGCCAGCATCCGGGGTGAGGGCACTGAAGCTTTCTTT.

The chain uses TRBV15 and TRBJ2-3, with a tentative D call TRBD2 (6 bases). Germline V lookup: CDR1 LNHNV, CDR2 YYDKDF (reference sequence). The CDR3 length is 16 residues. V lost 4 bases and J 0 bases, leaving 14 bases between the germline ends. This chain's CDR3 is CATSTGRRGSTDTQYF. As DNA, the CDR3 is TGTGCCACCAGCACCGGGCGGCGGGGAAGCACAGATACGCAGTATTTT.

This chain joins TRBV30 and TRBJ1-1; D may be TRBD1 (5 bases). V was clipped by 5 bases and J by 3 bases, with 16 bases between them. This CDR3 has 14 residues. Germline assignment: CDR1 GTSNPN and CDR2 SVGIG (reference sequence). The CDR3 sequence: CAWGGTEEHTEAFF. CDR3 sequence (DNA): TGTGCCTGGGGCGGGACGGAGGAGCACACTGAAGCTTTCTTT.

The genes are TRBV10-1 and TRBJ2-7; a weak D match, TRBD2 (6 bases). CDR1 and CDR2 (germline): WNHNN, SYGVQD (reference sequence). The CDR3 contains 14 residues. The V gene lost 6 bases and the J gene lost 2 bases, with 14 bases spanning the gap. The CDR3 DNA reads TGCGCCAGCAGGAGGGACTCCCCCCCCTACGAGCAGTACTTC. Protein: CASRRDSPPYEQYF.

CDR3 coding DNA: TGTGCCAGCAGCCAAGTTAGCGGGAGTCCCCATGAGCAGTTCTTC. Translating it yields CASSQVSGSPHEQFF. The chain couples TRBV14 to TRBJ2-1, with TRBD2 matching over 9 bases. Germline CDR1 reads SGHDN; CDR2 reads FVKESK. Germline trimming cut 1 base from V and 8 bases from J; bases unmatched to any gene: 6. CDR3 length: 15 residues.

The J gene is TRBJ1-2, the V gene TRBV28; D gene unclear. Germline CDR1 and CDR2: MDHEN and SYDVKM. With 2 bases removed from V and 6 bases from J, the gap between germline ends came to 22 bases. The CDR3 loop spans 17 amino acids. The CDR3 DNA follows: TGTGCCAGCAGTTTACCCCGGGTGTCAAATAGTCCCCATGGCTACACCTTC. Translating it yields CASSLPRVSNSPHGYTF.